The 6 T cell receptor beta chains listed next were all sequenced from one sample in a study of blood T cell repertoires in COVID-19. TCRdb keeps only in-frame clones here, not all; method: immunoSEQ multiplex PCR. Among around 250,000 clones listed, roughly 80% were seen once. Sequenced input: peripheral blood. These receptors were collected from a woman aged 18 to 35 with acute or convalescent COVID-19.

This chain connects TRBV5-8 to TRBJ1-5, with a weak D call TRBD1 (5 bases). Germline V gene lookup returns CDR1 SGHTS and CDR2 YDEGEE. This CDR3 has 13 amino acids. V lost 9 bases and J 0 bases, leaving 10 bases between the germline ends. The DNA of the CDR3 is TGTGCCACCAACGGGGGTAGCAATCAGCCCCAGCATTTT. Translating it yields CATNGGSNQPQHF.

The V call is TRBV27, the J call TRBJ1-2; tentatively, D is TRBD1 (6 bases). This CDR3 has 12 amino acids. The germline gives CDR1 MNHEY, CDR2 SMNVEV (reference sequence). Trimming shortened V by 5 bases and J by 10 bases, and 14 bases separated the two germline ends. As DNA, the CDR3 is TGTGCCAGCAGTCCCGTAACAGGGTCCTACACCTTC. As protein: CASSPVTGSYTF.

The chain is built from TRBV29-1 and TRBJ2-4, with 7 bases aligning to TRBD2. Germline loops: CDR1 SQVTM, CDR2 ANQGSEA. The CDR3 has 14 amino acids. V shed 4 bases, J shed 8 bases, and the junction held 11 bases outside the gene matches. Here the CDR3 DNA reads TGCAGCGTTGTAAATAGCGGGCCCGGGGACATTCAGTACTTC. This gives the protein CSVVNSGPGDIQYF. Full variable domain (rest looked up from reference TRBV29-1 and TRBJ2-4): SAVISQKPSRDICQRGTSLTIQCQVDSQVTMMFWYRQQPGQSLTLIATANQGSEATYESGFVIDKFPISRPNLTFSTLTVSNMSPEDSSIYLCSVVNSGPGDIQYFGAGTRLSVL.

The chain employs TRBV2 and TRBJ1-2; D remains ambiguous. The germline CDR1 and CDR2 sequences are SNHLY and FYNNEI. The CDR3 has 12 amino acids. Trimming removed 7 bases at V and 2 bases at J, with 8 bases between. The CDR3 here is CASTRLNYGYTF. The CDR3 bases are TGTGCCAGCACCAGGTTAAACTATGGCTACACCTTC.

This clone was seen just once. The CDR3 DNA follows: TGCAGCGTTGTTGGGACTAGCGGTCGTGATACGCAGTATTTT. Amino acid sequence: CSVVGTSGRDTQYF. The chain joins TRBV29-1 to TRBJ2-3, with 11 bases matching TRBD2. CDR3 length: 14 residues. The V and J ends lost 4 bases and 6 bases, in that order; junction bases with no gene match: 6. Germline loops: CDR1 SQVTM, CDR2 ANQGSEA.

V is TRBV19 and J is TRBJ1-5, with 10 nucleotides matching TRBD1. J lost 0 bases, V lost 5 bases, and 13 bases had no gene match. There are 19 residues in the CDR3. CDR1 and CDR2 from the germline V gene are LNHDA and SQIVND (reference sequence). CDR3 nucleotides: TGTGCCAGTAGTCAAGCCGACAGGGGGCTAATCAATAGCAATCAGCCCCAGCATTTT. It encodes CASSQADRGLINSNQPQHF.